The sample holds many counts of the clone carrying this T cell receptor (beta chain). This CDR3 is also generated by other DNA sequences in the sample. Germline trimming cut 6 bases from V and 1 base from J; bases unmatched to any gene: 3. The V gene's germline CDR1 is MNHEY and CDR2 SMNVEV (reference sequence). The CDR3 contains 14 residues. Per the study methods: Amplification with reference gene primers provided the estimates of nucleated cell counts. Clones were sequenced by immunoSEQ multiplex PCR, and TCRdb holds only the in-frame ones, with some missing. V and J calls and clone size are given by that table; D and trimming were obtained from the DNA. This sample has under 300,000 clones, with around 82% found just once. The source of the sample is a study of blood T cell repertoires in COVID-19. Study as a whole: Samples came from the United States, Italy and Spain, spanning acute and convalescent COVID-19.

The chain has TRBV27 and TRBJ1-5, with TRBD1 identical over 7 bases. The sample comprised peripheral blood. The clonotype originates from a woman between 45 and 60 years old who had recovered from COVID-19. This CDR3 is CASSRQGSNQPQHF. The DNA for the CDR3 is TGTGCCAGCAGCCGACAGGGAAGCAATCAGCCCCAGCATTTT.